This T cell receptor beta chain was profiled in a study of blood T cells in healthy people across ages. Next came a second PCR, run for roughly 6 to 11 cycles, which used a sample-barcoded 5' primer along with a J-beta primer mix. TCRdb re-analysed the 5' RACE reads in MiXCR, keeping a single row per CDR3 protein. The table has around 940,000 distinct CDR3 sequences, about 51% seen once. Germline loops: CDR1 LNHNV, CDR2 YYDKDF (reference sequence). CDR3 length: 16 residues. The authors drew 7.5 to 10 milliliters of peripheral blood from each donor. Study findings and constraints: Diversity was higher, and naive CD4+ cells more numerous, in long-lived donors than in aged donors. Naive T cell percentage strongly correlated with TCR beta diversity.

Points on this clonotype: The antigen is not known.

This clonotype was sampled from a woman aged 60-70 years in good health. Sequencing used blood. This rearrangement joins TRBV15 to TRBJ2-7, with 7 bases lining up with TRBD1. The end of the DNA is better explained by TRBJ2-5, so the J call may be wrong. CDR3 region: CATSRARTGFQETQYF. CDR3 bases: TGTGCCACCAGCAGAGCTCGGACAGGATTTCAGGAGACCCAGTACTTC.